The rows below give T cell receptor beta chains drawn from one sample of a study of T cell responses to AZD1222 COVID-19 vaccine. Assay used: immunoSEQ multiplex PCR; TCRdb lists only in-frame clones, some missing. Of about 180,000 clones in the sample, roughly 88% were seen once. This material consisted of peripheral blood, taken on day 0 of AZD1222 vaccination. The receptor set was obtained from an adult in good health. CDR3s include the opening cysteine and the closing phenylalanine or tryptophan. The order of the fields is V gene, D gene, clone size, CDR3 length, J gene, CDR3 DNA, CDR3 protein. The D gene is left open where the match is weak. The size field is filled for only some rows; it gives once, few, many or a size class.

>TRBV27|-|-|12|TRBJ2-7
TGTGCCAGCAGGACGGGCCCCCTCGAGCAGTACTTC
CASRTGPLEQYF
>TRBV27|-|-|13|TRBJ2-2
TGTGCCAGCAGTTTATCGGGTCTCGGGGAGCTGTTTTTT
CASSLSGLGELFF
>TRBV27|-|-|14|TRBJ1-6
TGTGCCACCTCACCCGCGGCGGTCGGTTCACCCCTCCACTTT
CATSPAAVGSPLHF
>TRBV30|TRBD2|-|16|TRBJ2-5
TGTGCCTGGAGTGAGCCGGGACTAGCGGGGGATGAGACCCAGTACTTC
CAWSEPGLAGDETQYF
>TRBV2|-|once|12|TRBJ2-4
TGTGCCAGCAGTACGACAGTAAACATTCAGTACTTC
CASSTTVNIQYF
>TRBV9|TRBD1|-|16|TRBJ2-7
TGTGCCAGCAGCGTAGATTCCGACAGGGTCATATACGAGCAGTACTTC
CASSVDSDRVIYEQYF
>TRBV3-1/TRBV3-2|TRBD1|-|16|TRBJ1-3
TGTGCCAGCAGCGTTCGACAGGGATTCTCTGGAAACACCATATATTTT
CASSVRQGFSGNTIYF
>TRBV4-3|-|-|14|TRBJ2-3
TGCGCCAGCAGCCACCCGGGAACCACAGATACGCAGTATTTT
CASSHPGTTDTQYF
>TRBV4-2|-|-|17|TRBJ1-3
TGTGCCAGCAGCCAGGATCCTGTGGGTCGTTCGGAGGACACCATATATTTT
CASSQDPVGRSEDTIYF
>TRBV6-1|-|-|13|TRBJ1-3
TGTGCCAGCAGTGGAGCAAGTGGAAACACCATATATTTT
CASSGASGNTIYF
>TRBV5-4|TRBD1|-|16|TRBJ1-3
TGTGCCAGCAGCTTTGAACCAGGGGGTCCTAGAAACACCATATATTTT
CASSFEPGGPRNTIYF
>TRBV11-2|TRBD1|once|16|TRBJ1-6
TGTGCCAGCAGCCAACATTTGGCGGCAGGGGGACCACCCCTCCACTTT
CASSQHLAAGGPPLHF
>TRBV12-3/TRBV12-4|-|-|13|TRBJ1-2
TGTGCCAGCAGTCCGACGGTGAACTATGGCTACACCTTC
CASSPTVNYGYTF
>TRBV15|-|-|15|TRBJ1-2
TGTGCCACCAGCAGAGATCGGGGTCCTAACTATGGCTACACCTTC
CATSRDRGPNYGYTF
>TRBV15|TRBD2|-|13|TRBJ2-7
TGTGCCACCAGCTTTGGACTAGCCTACGAGCAGTACTTC
CATSFGLAYEQYF
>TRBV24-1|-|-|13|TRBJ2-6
TGTGCCACCAGTGCGTCTGGGGCCAACGTCCTGACTTTC
CATSASGANVLTF
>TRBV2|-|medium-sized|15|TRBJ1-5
TGTGCCAGCAGTGAATGGGTTGCTAGCAATCAGCCCCAGCATTTT
CASSEWVASNQPQHF
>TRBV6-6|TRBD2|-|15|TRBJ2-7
TGTGCCAGCAGTCCCCGCGGGGGGGCCGCCTACGAGCAGTACTTC
CASSPRGGAAYEQYF
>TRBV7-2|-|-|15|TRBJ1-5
TGTGCCAGCAGCTTAAGCAGGACAGTCAATCAGCCCCAGCATTTT
CASSLSRTVNQPQHF
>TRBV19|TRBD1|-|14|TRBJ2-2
TGTGCCAGTAGAGGGACAGGGGGCGGCGGGGAGCTGTTTTTT
CASRGTGGGGELFF
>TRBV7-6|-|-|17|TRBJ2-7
TGTGCCAGCAGCGCTAGAGATCTGAGGAGTCCCTCCTACGAGCAGTACTTC
CASSARDLRSPSYEQYF
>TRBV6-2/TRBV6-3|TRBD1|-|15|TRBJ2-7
TGTGCCAGCAGTTACTTGAGACAGGGGGTGAACGAGCAGTACTTC
CASSYLRQGVNEQYF
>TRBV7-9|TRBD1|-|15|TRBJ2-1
TGTGCCAGCAGCCGCGACAGGGCCTCCTACAATGAGCAGTTCTTC
CASSRDRASYNEQFF
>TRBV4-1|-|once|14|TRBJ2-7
TGCGCCAGCAGCCAAGTTTCCCAGGGGTACGAGCAGTACTTC
CASSQVSQGYEQYF
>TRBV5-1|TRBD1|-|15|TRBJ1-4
TGCGCCAGCAGCTTGGGAACAGGGGGCGATGAAAAACTGTTTTTT
CASSLGTGGDEKLFF
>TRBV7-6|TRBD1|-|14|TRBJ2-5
TGTGCCAGCACCAGGACAGGCCCACAAGAGACCCAGTACTTC
CASTRTGPQETQYF
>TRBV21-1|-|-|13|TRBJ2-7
TGTGCCAGCAGCAAAGTTGGACTCTCAAAGCAGTACTTC
CASSKVGLSKQYF
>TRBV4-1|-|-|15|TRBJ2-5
TGCGCCAGCAGCCAAGATCTTAGAGAGGTGGAGACCCAGTACTTC
CASSQDLREVETQYF
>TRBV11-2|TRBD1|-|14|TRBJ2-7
TGTGCCAGCAGCTCAGACAGGGACTCCTACGAGCAGTACTTC
CASSSDRDSYEQYF